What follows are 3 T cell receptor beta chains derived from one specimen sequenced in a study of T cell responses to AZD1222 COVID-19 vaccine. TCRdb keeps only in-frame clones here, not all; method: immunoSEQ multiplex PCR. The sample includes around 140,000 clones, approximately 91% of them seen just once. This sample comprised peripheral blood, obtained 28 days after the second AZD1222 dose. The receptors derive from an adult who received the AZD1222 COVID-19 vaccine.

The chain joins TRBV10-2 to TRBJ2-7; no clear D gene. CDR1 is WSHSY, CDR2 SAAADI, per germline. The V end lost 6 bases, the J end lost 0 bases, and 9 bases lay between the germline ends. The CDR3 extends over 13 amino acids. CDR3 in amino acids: CASSGFSSYEQYF. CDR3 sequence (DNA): TGCGCCAGCAGCGGCTTTAGCTCCTACGAGCAGTACTTC.

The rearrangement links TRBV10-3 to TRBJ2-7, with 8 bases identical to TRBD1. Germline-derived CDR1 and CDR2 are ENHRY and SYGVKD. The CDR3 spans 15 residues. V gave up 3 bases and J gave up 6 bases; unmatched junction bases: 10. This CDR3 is CAISEGLRGQVEQYF. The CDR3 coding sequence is TGTGCCATCAGTGAAGGTCTCAGGGGGCAAGTCGAGCAGTACTTC.

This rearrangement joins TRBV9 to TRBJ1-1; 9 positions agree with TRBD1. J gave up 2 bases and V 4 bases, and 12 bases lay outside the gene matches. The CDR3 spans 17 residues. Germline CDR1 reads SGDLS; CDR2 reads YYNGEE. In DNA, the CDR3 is TGTGCCAGCAGCATGGGACAGGGAAGACCAAGTAACACTGAAGCTTTCTTT. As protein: CASSMGQGRPSNTEAFF.